The sequence of this T cell receptor (beta chain) was determined in a study of cytomegalovirus exposure and HLA in healthy donors. Study-level points and caveats: Cytomegalovirus status, reportedly, was diagnosed with high specificity and sensitivity by the classifier. It was only CMV serostatus that was available as immune exposure information. Researchers reported in a later analysis that a missense DCLRE1C variant was tied to TCR beta V- and J-gene trimming. According to a later analysis, donors in an Asian-associated ancestry cluster reportedly had fewer N-insertions than the roughly 670-donor mean.

A remark on this clone: Its target is unknown.

This CDR3 is built from 13 residues. The germline V gene encodes CDR1 SGDLS and CDR2 YYNGEE. Trimming cost V 3 bases and J 4 bases, with 10 bases left between them. The PCR had 60 Vbeta and 13 Jbeta primers. Data came from immunoSEQ multiplex PCR; TCRdb stores just in-frame clones and leaves some out. Of approximately 80,000 clones listed, 70% to 85% are singletons. Sequenced input: PBMCs. This rearrangement joins TRBV9 to TRBJ1-1, with D possibly matching TRBD1 (5 bases). The sequence came from a man aged 25 to 40 in good health and CMV-seropositive. For the CDR3, the DNA is TGTGCCAGCAGCGCCAAGGGGCCCACTGAAGCTTTCTTT. Translation: CASSAKGPTEAFF.